The next 7 T cell receptor beta chains were all read from a single sample in a study of blood T cell repertoires in COVID-19. Profiled with immunoSEQ multiplex PCR; TCRdb holds only in-frame clones, not every one. The table shows about 170,000 clones, with approximately 86% occurring only once. Material for sequencing was peripheral blood. The receptor source for this set is a man in his 60s with COVID-19, enrolled during active disease.

The J gene is TRBJ1-6, the V gene TRBV5-6, with D maybe TRBD1 (5 bases). V lost 0 bases, J lost 9 bases, and 13 bases lay in between. The CDR3 extends over 15 amino acids. Germline-derived CDR1 and CDR2 are SGHDT and YYEEEE. CDR3 sequence: CASSLVGGSGSPLHF. The CDR3 DNA reads as TGTGCCAGCAGCTTGGTCGGGGGTTCGGGTTCACCCCTCCACTTT.

The chain carries TRBV21-1 and TRBJ1-2. TRBV21-1 is classified as a pseudogene. The CDR3 covers 15 residues. In DNA, the CDR3 is TGTGCCAGCAGCAAAAGCCTTTCGGGGGATCAAGGCTACACCTTC. It is translated as CASSKSLSGDQGYTF.

The gene calls are TRBV4-3 and TRBJ1-4; TRBD1 aligns across 8 bases. This CDR3 comprises 14 residues. The germline gives CDR1 LGHNA, CDR2 YSLEER. V trimming: 3 bases; J trimming: 5 bases; junction bases outside the gene matches: 2. The CDR3 loop is CASSHTGGNEKLFF. The CDR3 bases are TGCGCCAGCAGCCATACAGGGGGGAATGAAAAACTGTTTTTT.

A word on this clone: The same CDR3 also results from other DNA sequences found in this sample. V gene TRBV9 combines with J gene TRBJ2-5; 10 positions agree with TRBD2. Germline assignment: CDR1 SGDLS and CDR2 YYNGEE. The CDR3 is 16 residues long. V lost 4 bases and J lost 2; bases outside the gene matches: 8. The CDR3 is CASSLSTSGAQETQYF. The CDR3 region has the DNA TGTGCCAGCAGCCTATCTACTAGCGGGGCTCAAGAGACCCAGTACTTC.

In DNA form, the CDR3 reads TGTGCCAGCAGCCTACAGATGAACACTGAAGCTTTCTTT. Amino acids: CASSLQMNTEAFF. This chain uses TRBV4-2 with TRBJ1-1; D gene unclear. V was clipped by 4 bases and J by 0 bases, with 6 bases between them. CDR1 LGHNA and CDR2 YNFKEQ come from the germline V gene. This CDR3 is built from 13 residues.

J is TRBJ1-2 and V is TRBV6-5, with D tentatively TRBD1 (5 bases). This CDR3 has 15 residues. V was clipped by 0 bases and J by 6 bases, with 14 bases between them. Per germline, CDR1 MNHEY and CDR2 SVGAGI. CDR3 sequence: CASSYSGGAKDGYTF. The CDR3, as DNA: TGTGCCAGCAGTTACTCCGGTGGGGCGAAGGATGGCTACACCTTC.

V gene TRBV15 combines with J gene TRBJ1-3; D remains unclear. V lost 0 bases and J 0 bases, leaving 6 bases between the germline ends. The CDR3 covers 15 residues. CDR1 and CDR2 from the germline V gene are LNHNV and YYDKDF (reference sequence). The CDR3 loop is CATSRDTSSGNTIYF. In DNA form, the CDR3 reads TGTGCCACCAGCAGAGACACCAGCTCTGGAAACACCATATATTTT.